The 30 T cell receptor beta chains below come from one sample, sequenced in a study of shared clonotypes between healthy human individuals. Profiling relied on immunoSEQ multiplex PCR, and the TCRdb table lists in-frame clones only, not all of them. This sample carries more than 2,000,000 clones, 80% to 95% of them seen once, and the ten largest clones take 0.39%. Sequenced: naive CD4+ T cells from PBMCs. Subset: CD45RA+ positively selected. All receptors derive from a man in his late teens or twenties in good health. Some clones in this sample may be carry-over from other donors' samples.

The chain couples TRBV19 to TRBJ1-2, with D possibly being TRBD1 (5 bases). The germline V and J ends were trimmed by 0 bases and 8 bases, with 19 bases remaining between them. The V gene's germline CDR1 is LNHDA and CDR2 SQIVND (reference sequence). The CDR3 contains 16 residues. The CDR3 region has the DNA TGTGCCAGTAGTATAGATCATGGACAAGTCTTTTCCGGCTACACCTTC. This encodes CASSIDHGQVFSGYTF.

The gene calls are TRBV7-3 and TRBJ2-6; D ambiguous. V was shortened by 5 bases and J by 0 bases, with 17 bases between the two germline ends. This CDR3 comprises 18 residues. Germline loops: CDR1 SGHTA, CDR2 FQGTGA. The CDR3 region has the DNA TGTGCCAGCAGCCCGACTCGGACGGATAACTCTGGGGCCAACGTCCTGACTTTC. Encoded protein: CASSPTRTDNSGANVLTF.

V gene TRBV28 combines with J gene TRBJ2-3, with 12 bases lining up with TRBD2. From germline, CDR1 is MDHEN and CDR2 SYDVKM. This CDR3 is built from 15 residues. The V segment lost 5 bases and the J segment 3 bases; nucleotides outside the gene matches: 3. This chain's CDR3 is CASSPLAGGTDTQYF. The CDR3, as DNA: TGTGCCAGCAGTCCCCTAGCGGGAGGGACAGATACGCAGTATTTT.

The chain combines TRBV2 with TRBJ1-5; 7 bases match TRBD1. The CDR3 loop spans 14 amino acids. V lost 2 bases, J lost 7 bases, and 5 bases stayed unmatched. Germline CDR1 is SNHLY and CDR2 is FYNNEI. CDR3 residues: CASSESGQLQPQHF. For the CDR3, the DNA is TGTGCCAGCAGTGAATCGGGACAGCTCCAGCCCCAGCATTTT.

The chain employs TRBV6-5 and TRBJ2-7, with 8 bases aligning to TRBD1. The CDR3 contains 15 residues. With 0 bases clipped from V and 8 bases from J, the junction kept 9 bases outside the gene matches. From germline, CDR1 is MNHEY and CDR2 SVGAGI. The CDR3 region has the DNA TGTGCCAGCAGTTACTCTAGGACAGGGCCCCGACAGCAGTACTTC. Amino acids: CASSYSRTGPRQQYF.

The rearrangement joins TRBV5-1 to TRBJ1-5, with D tentatively TRBD1 (5 bases). This CDR3 is built from 14 residues. Trimming left V 1 base short and J 5 bases short, with 10 bases between. Germline-derived CDR1 and CDR2 are SGHRS and YFSETQ. CDR3 in DNA: TGCGCCAGCAGCTTGCGTGGGGGAGATCAGCCCCAGCATTTT. Its protein product is CASSLRGGDQPQHF.

The V and J genes are TRBV9 and TRBJ2-1, with 10 bases aligning to TRBD2. The V gene's germline CDR1 is SGDLS and CDR2 YYNGEE. The ends lost 3 bases at V and 8 bases at J; junction bases unmatched: 5. This CDR3 has 14 residues. CDR3 amino acids: CASSGSGRRYEQFF. The DNA for the CDR3 is TGTGCCAGCAGCGGTAGCGGGAGGAGGTATGAGCAGTTCTTC.

In this sample, this clone turned up once. The sample contains more than one DNA sequence encoding this CDR3. The gene calls are TRBV5-1 and TRBJ2-2; D gene uncertain. This CDR3 is built from 13 residues. CDR1 and CDR2 from the germline V gene are SGHRS and YFSETQ. Trimming pared 0 bases from V and 4 bases from J, leaving 4 bases between. DNA for the CDR3: TGCGCCAGCAGCTTGGTAGGCACCGGGGAGCTGTTTTTT. Translation gives CASSLVGTGELFF.

V is TRBV27 and J is TRBJ2-4; 9 bases map to TRBD1. The CDR3 length is 14 residues. Germline CDR1 is MNHEY and CDR2 is SMNVEV (reference sequence). V gave up 5 bases and J gave up 9 bases; unmatched junction bases: 8. CDR3 sequence: CASSRDRVVGIQYF. The CDR3 DNA is TGTGCCAGCAGTAGGGACAGGGTGGTCGGCATTCAGTACTTC.

This clone was observed a single time. The chain carries TRBV19 and TRBJ2-7; 8 bases line up with TRBD1. Losses at the gene ends were 3 bases for V and 2 bases for J; bases not matched to a gene: 6. CDR1 is LNHDA and CDR2 is SQIVND in the germline V gene (reference sequence). The CDR3 length is 15 residues. The DNA for the CDR3 is TGTGCCAGTAGTATTGACGGACAGGGACCCTACGAGCAGTACTTC. Its protein is CASSIDGQGPYEQYF.

The chain combines TRBV18 with TRBJ2-7; D is perhaps TRBD2 (5 bases). Germline V gene data show CDR1 as KGHSH and CDR2 as LQKENI. The CDR3 extends over 14 amino acids. Trimming stripped 5 bases from V and 0 bases from J, with 11 bases between. CDR3 DNA sequence: TGTGCCAGCTCATCGAACGGAGGCTCCTACGAGCAGTACTTC. Protein product: CASSSNGGSYEQYF.

This clone showed up just once. The chain has TRBV5-1 and TRBJ2-7; D might be TRBD1 or TRBD2, each matching 6 bases. The germline V gene has CDR1 SGHRS and CDR2 YFSETQ. There are 13 residues in the CDR3. V shed 5 bases and J shed 6 bases, with 15 bases lying between them. The CDR3 sequence is CASRPGGGPEQYF. The CDR3 bases are TGCGCCAGCAGGCCCGGAGGGGGTCCCGAGCAGTACTTC.

This chain connects TRBV7-2 to TRBJ2-3; 9 bases line up with TRBD2. Germline assignment: CDR1 SGHTA and CDR2 FQGNSA. This CDR3 comprises 14 residues. With V trimmed by 7 bases and J by 4 bases, 6 bases remained unmatched. CDR3 in amino acids: CASILLAGADTQYF. The CDR3 DNA follows: TGTGCCAGCATCCTCTTAGCGGGAGCAGATACGCAGTATTTT.

J is TRBJ2-2 and V is TRBV7-3, with D uncertain. Germline assignment: CDR1 SGHTA and CDR2 FQGTGA. The CDR3 runs 16 residues. Trimming took off 5 bases at V and 0 bases at J, with 13 bases between the two ends. The CDR3 sequence: CASSPLAPTNTGELFF. As DNA, the CDR3 is TGTGCCAGCAGCCCCCTGGCGCCTACGAACACCGGGGAGCTGTTTTTT.

The V and J genes are TRBV9 and TRBJ1-4; D gene uncertain. V gave up 4 bases and J gave up 5 bases, with 15 bases separating them. The CDR3 length is 15 residues. The germline V gene encodes CDR1 SGDLS and CDR2 YYNGEE. Here the CDR3 reads CASSRDPDLNEKLFF. CDR3 in DNA: TGTGCCAGCAGCCGCGATCCCGACTTAAATGAAAAACTGTTTTTT. The variable domain in full, completed from reference TRBV9 and TRBJ1-4, reads DSGVTQTPKHLITATGQRVTLRCSPRSGDLSVYWYQQSLDQGLQFLIQYYNGEERAKGNILERFSAQQFPDLHSELNLSSLELGDSALYFCASSRDPDLNEKLFFGSGTQLSVL.

Note on this clone: Other DNA sequences within the sample encode an identical CDR3. V and J are TRBV11-2 and TRBJ2-4, with no clear D. Between the trimmed V and J ends, which lost 1 base and 0 bases, there was a span of 4 bases. The CDR3 is 14 amino acids. The germline V gene encodes CDR1 SGHAT and CDR2 FQNNGV. In nucleotides, the CDR3 is TGTGCCAGCAGCTTAGCTCTAGCCAAAAACATTCAGTACTTC. Translated: CASSLALAKNIQYF.

The chain recombines TRBV5-1 with TRBJ1-1; TRBD1 matches at 7 bases. From germline, CDR1 is SGHRS and CDR2 YFSETQ. The junction had 5 bases not matched to a gene; V was cut back by 4 bases and J by 2 bases. This CDR3 spans 14 amino acids. CDR3 residues: CASSGDSFNTEAFF. The CDR3 DNA reads TGCGCCAGCAGCGGGGACAGTTTTAACACTGAAGCTTTCTTT. Combining the CDR3 with reference TRBV5-1 and TRBJ1-1 gives the whole variable domain KAGVTQTPRYLIKTRGQQVTLSCSPISGHRSVSWYQQTPGQGLQFLFEYFSETQRNKGNFPGRFSGRQFSNSRSEMNVSTLELGDSALYLCASSGDSFNTEAFFGQGTRLTVV.

The J gene is TRBJ1-6, the V gene TRBV28; 9 bases agree with TRBD1. The CDR3 is 16 residues long. The germline V gene encodes CDR1 MDHEN and CDR2 SYDVKM. With V trimmed by 4 bases and J by 5 bases, 6 bases remained unmatched. The CDR3 DNA is TGTGCCAGCAGTTCGACGGACAGGGGACATAATTCACCCCTCCACTTT. It encodes CASSSTDRGHNSPLHF. The entire variable domain, with the rest obtained from reference TRBV28 and TRBJ1-6, is as follows: DVKVTQSSRYLVKRTGEKVFLECVQDMDHENMFWYRQDPGLGLRLIYFSYDVKMKEKGDIPEGYSVSREKKERFSLILESASTNQTSMYLCASSSTDRGHNSPLHFGNGTRLTVT.

The genes are TRBV6-5 and TRBJ2-7; D is undetermined. Germline lookup yields CDR1 MNHEY and CDR2 SVGAGI. The CDR3 contains 11 residues. Trimming removed 9 bases from V and 4 bases from J, with 10 bases in between. The CDR3, as DNA: TGTGCCAGTATGGACGGTTACGAGCAGTACTTC. Translating gives CASMDGYEQYF.

The V and J genes are TRBV19 and TRBJ2-2; D possibly corresponds to TRBD1 (7 bases). The CDR3 consists of 16 residues. Per germline, CDR1 LNHDA and CDR2 SQIVND (reference sequence). V was pared by 3 bases and J by 7 bases, with 18 bases between. The CDR3 DNA follows: TGTGCCAGTAGTATTCCCAGGGGGGCCGCCATCGGGGAGCTGTTTTTT. It encodes CASSIPRGAAIGELFF.

The chain joins TRBV6-5 to TRBJ2-5; D unresolved. The CDR3 is 15 residues long. The V end was cut by 8 bases, the J end by 4 bases, with 20 bases between. CDR1 and CDR2 from the germline V gene are MNHEY and SVGAGI. In nucleotides, the CDR3 is TGTGCCAGCCGGCCGGGCTCTTTCCCCAGAGAGACCCAGTACTTC. Translated: CASRPGSFPRETQYF.

In this sample, this clone turned up once. The rearrangement links TRBV27 to TRBJ2-1; 15 positions match TRBD2. CDR3 length: 18 residues. V shed 8 bases and J 6 bases; nucleotides not matched to a gene: 14. Germline loops: CDR1 MNHEY, CDR2 SMNVEV (reference sequence). DNA for the CDR3: TGTGCCAGCTCAGCAGGACTAGCGGGAGGGCCTAGCACCAATGAGCAGTTCTTC. Protein product: CASSAGLAGGPSTNEQFF.

J is TRBJ2-7 and V is TRBV6-5, with 8 bases matching TRBD1. From germline, CDR1 is MNHEY and CDR2 SVGAGI. J gave up 6 bases and V 5 bases, and 6 bases lay outside the gene matches. The CDR3 length is 13 residues. The CDR3: CASSLDRAREQYF. CDR3 DNA sequence: TGTGCCAGCAGTCTGGACAGGGCGCGCGAGCAGTACTTC.

The chain is built from TRBV7-8 and TRBJ2-7; 13 bases agree with TRBD2. The junction had 7 bases not matched to a gene; V was cut back by 5 bases and J by 0 bases. In germline, CDR1 is SGHVS, CDR2 FQNEAQ. This CDR3 is built from 17 residues. This CDR3 is CASSPGGLAGTSYEQYF. The CDR3 DNA reads as TGTGCCAGCAGCCCTGGGGGACTAGCGGGGACCTCCTACGAGCAGTACTTC.

The table lists this clone with a count of one. The J gene is TRBJ1-1, the V gene TRBV19; D gene ambiguous. Germline V gives CDR1 LNHDA, CDR2 SQIVND (reference sequence). V shed 3 bases and J shed 1 base, with 15 bases lying between them. The CDR3 length is 16 residues. The CDR3 loop is CASSIQSSPANTEAFF. CDR3 nucleotides: TGTGCCAGTAGTATTCAATCATCACCGGCGAACACTGAAGCTTTCTTT.

The CDR3 reads CAISESRTGESYTF. The CDR3 DNA follows: TGTGCCATCAGTGAGTCGAGAACAGGGGAGAGCTACACCTTC. The V and J genes are TRBV10-3 and TRBJ1-2; 7 bases map to TRBD1. Germline lookup yields CDR1 ENHRY and CDR2 SYGVKD. This CDR3 has 14 residues. Losses at the gene ends were 0 bases for V and 9 bases for J; bases not matched to a gene: 7.

The V call is TRBV19, the J call TRBJ1-5; the D gene is possibly TRBD1 (6 bases). Trimming stripped 5 bases from V and 2 bases from J, with 19 bases between. Germline-derived CDR1 and CDR2 are LNHDA and SQIVND (reference sequence). The CDR3 contains 17 residues. CDR3 region: CASSRIQQGSGNQPQHF. CDR3 nucleotides: TGTGCCAGTAGTCGTATCCAACAGGGATCGGGCAATCAGCCCCAGCATTTT.

V and J are TRBV14 and TRBJ1-2; a weak D match, TRBD1 (6 bases). This CDR3 is 15 amino acids long. Between the trimmed V and J ends, which lost 4 bases and 4 bases, there was a span of 16 bases. Germline CDR1 SGHDN, CDR2 FVKESK. The CDR3 spells CASSPIRDITYGYTF. The CDR3 DNA reads as TGTGCCAGCAGCCCAATCCGGGACATAACCTATGGCTACACCTTC.

The CDR3 sequence is CASSLSSPQGGGYTF. CDR3 in DNA: TGTGCCAGCAGCTTATCCTCGCCTCAGGGAGGAGGCTACACCTTC. The rearrangement joins TRBV7-8 to TRBJ1-2, with D perhaps TRBD1 (5 bases). This CDR3 is 15 amino acids long. V lost 2 bases, J lost 8 bases, and 18 bases lay in between. Germline V gene data show CDR1 as SGHVS and CDR2 as FQNEAQ.

The V gene is TRBV5-1, the J gene TRBJ1-1; weak D call: TRBD1 (6 bases). The germline V and J ends were trimmed by 0 bases and 4 bases, with 13 bases remaining between them. Looked up from germline, CDR1 is SGHRS and CDR2 is YFSETQ. CDR3 length equals 15 residues. CDR3: CASSLAPGVGTEAFF. CDR3 sequence (DNA): TGCGCCAGCAGCTTGGCCCCAGGGGTGGGCACTGAAGCTTTCTTT.